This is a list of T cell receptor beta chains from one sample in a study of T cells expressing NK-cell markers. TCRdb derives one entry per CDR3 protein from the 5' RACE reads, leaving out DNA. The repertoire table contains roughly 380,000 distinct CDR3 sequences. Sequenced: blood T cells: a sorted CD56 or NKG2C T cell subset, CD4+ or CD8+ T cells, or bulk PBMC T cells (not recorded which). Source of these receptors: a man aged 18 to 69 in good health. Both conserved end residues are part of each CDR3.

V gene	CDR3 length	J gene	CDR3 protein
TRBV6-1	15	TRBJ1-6	CASTVQGSYNSPLHF
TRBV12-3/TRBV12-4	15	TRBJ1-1	CASSPWAGDVAEAFF
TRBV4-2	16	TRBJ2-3	CASSQETSGGPDTQYF
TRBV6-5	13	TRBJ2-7	CASSYPDRAEQYF
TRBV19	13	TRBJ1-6	CASSMALRSPLHF
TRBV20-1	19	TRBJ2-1	CSARDSGVFLLGSYNEQFF
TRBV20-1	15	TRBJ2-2	CSARWGQRNTGELFF
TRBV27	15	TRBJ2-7	CASSPHGQGLHEQYF
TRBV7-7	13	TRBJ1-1	CASSLATGGKAFF
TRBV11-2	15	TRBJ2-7	CASSLEKYSSYEQYF